The 9 T cell receptor beta chains presented below share a single source sample, sequenced in a study of CD8 T cells in ankylosing spondylitis. Study-level points and caveats: Several highly homologous variants formed a TCR beta motif that appeared characteristic of ankylosing spondylitis blood.

These receptors lack a known antigen. TCRdb re-called the 5' RACE reads through MiXCR, storing one row per CDR3 protein. The sample lists about 840,000 distinct CDR3 sequences; roughly 10% were seen once. Input material: blood, either unsorted or a sorted T cell fraction (not recorded which). Source of these receptors: a male donor with ankylosing spondylitis.

This clonotype has a count of ten or more. The rearrangement joins TRBV12-3 or TRBV12-4 to TRBJ1-2, with 7 bases fitting TRBD1. The ends lost 3 bases at V and 8 bases at J; junction bases unmatched: 6. The CDR3 loop spans 13 amino acids. CDR3 coding DNA: TGTGCCAGCAGTTTCGACAGGGTCGGGGGCTACACCTTC. Its protein product is CASSFDRVGGYTF.

This clonotype was seen only a few times. V and J are TRBV9 and TRBJ2-1; 7 bases are a match to TRBD1. The CDR3 runs to 14 residues. Germline V gene data show CDR1 as SGDLS and CDR2 as YYNGEE. The V and J ends lost 3 bases and 5 bases, in that order; junction bases with no gene match: 5. CDR3 protein: CASSGDSVNNEQFF. The CDR3 nucleotides are TGTGCCAGCAGCGGGGACAGTGTAAACAATGAGCAGTTCTTC.

This clonotype came up many times. In DNA, the CDR3 is TGCGCCAGCAGACTCCATGAGAATCAGCCCCAGCATTTT. This translates into CASRLHENQPQHF. This chain joins TRBV5-1 and TRBJ1-5; D uncertain. Germline V gene data show CDR1 as SGHRS and CDR2 as YFSETQ. This CDR3 region has 13 residues. Trimming took off 5 bases at V and 4 bases at J, with 10 bases between the two ends.

The chain has TRBV20-1 and TRBJ2-6, with D unresolved. The V gene's germline CDR1 is DFQATT and CDR2 SNEGSKA (reference sequence). The CDR3 has 13 residues. With 5 bases removed from V and 4 bases from J, the gap between germline ends came to 9 bases. The CDR3, as DNA: TGCAGTGCTCACGCGATGGGGGCCAACGTCCTGACTTTC. This codes for CSAHAMGANVLTF.

The table lists this clonotype with many counts. This chain connects TRBV12-3 or TRBV12-4 to TRBJ1-5, with D unresolved. Trimming left V 3 bases short and J 6 bases short, with 9 bases between. The CDR3 runs to 13 residues. CDR3: CASSLTGGQPQHF. The CDR3 bases are TGTGCCAGCAGTTTGACGGGAGGTCAGCCCCAGCATTTT.

This clonotype was observed at least ten times. The chain is built from TRBV20-1 and TRBJ2-7; possible D gene TRBD1, 6 bases. CDR3 size: 17 residues. CDR1 is DFQATT and CDR2 is SNEGSKA in the germline V gene (reference sequence). V gave up 0 bases and J gave up 0 bases, with 18 bases separating them. The CDR3 loop reads CSARDLPGQPNSYEQYF. For the CDR3, the DNA is TGCAGTGCTAGAGATCTCCCCGGACAGCCTAACTCCTACGAGCAGTACTTC.

This clonotype was detected ten times or more. The gene calls are TRBV5-1 and TRBJ1-5, with 7 bases identical to TRBD1. Losses at the gene ends were 2 bases for V and 6 bases for J; bases not matched to a gene: 5. This CDR3 contains 14 residues. The germline CDR1 and CDR2 sequences are SGHRS and YFSETQ. The CDR3 DNA reads as TGCGCCAGCAGCTTAGGACAGGCTGCTCAGCCCCAGCATTTT. Translation: CASSLGQAAQPQHF.

The rearrangement links TRBV10-2 to TRBJ2-2, with D perhaps being TRBD1 or TRBD2 (5 bases each). V was shortened by 6 bases and J by 5 bases, with 13 bases between the two germline ends. CDR3 length: 14 residues. Germline V gene lookup returns CDR1 WSHSY and CDR2 SAAADI. The CDR3 bases are TGCGCCAGCAGACCTCCAGGGAGAACCGGGGAGCTGTTTTTT. Its protein product is CASRPPGRTGELFF.

V usage is TRBV18 and J usage is TRBJ2-3; tentative D call: TRBD1 (5 bases). V lost 8 bases to trimming and J lost 3 bases, with 9 bases between them. Looked up from germline, CDR1 is KGHSH and CDR2 is LQKENI. The CDR3 spans 12 residues. This CDR3 reads CASARQTDTQYF. The CDR3 DNA reads as TGTGCCAGCGCCCGACAGACAGATACGCAGTATTTT.